The source of this T cell receptor (beta chain) is a study of cytomegalovirus exposure and HLA in healthy donors listed by TCRdb under 2017. With respect to the entire study: In an earlier analysis of around 540 of the donors, less than 350 Gb of sequence data and roughly 100 million unique TCR beta sequences from 180 million or so T cells were reported. Besides the first cohort of 550 to 750 subjects, a separate validation cohort made up of 90 to 150 different subjects was used. The study combined high-throughput TCR immunosequencing, statistical association of individual TCRs with disease status, and machine learning to predict cytomegalovirus infection status. The number of donors typed differed by locus, with roughly 620-630 for A, B, C, DRB1 and DQB1, approximately 500 for DQA1, over 600 for DPA1, and 450 to 480 for DPB1. Several DR-DQ haplotypes were handled as single units for association and clustering, since linkage in the cohort was strong. The study aimed to test whether signatures of past pathogen exposure could be identified by cataloging public T cell receptors. Every repertoire in the discovery cohort had been generated on one and the same sequencing platform. The study used immunosequencing to profile the T cell repertoires of 666 subjects and linked those repertoires to cytomegalovirus serostatus. On average, roughly 250,000 unique TCR beta nucleotide sequences were sequenced per donor among about 400 genotyped donors of the cohort, with roughly 18% of those sequences being non-productive. In an earlier analysis of around 540 of the donors, high-throughput TCR beta sequencing was used to judge whether each TCR beta V gene segment behaved as functional or pseudogenic. In a later genetic analysis, genome-wide SNP genotypes for about 55% of the roughly 700 donors were used, and that subset was treated as a discovery cohort. An early release covering 500 to 750 HLA-typed donors comprised around 300 gigabases of sequencing data and 85 million or so unique TCR sequences. The genetic ancestry cluster associated with self-reported Caucasian donors included roughly 84% of the 300 to 450 genotyped donors. HLA typing covered class I and class II loci at four-digit resolution. In a later analysis, previously published TCR beta repertoires from 666 donors were re-analyzed and high-resolution HLA genotyping was added so that TCR occurrence patterns could be studied. The later analysis used no new phenotypic data to find candidate immune exposures, relying instead on TCR beta sequences and their occurrence across donors. Donor age, sex, ethnicity and CMV serostatus were compiled alongside the repertoire data. The research as a whole found: Because HLA typing was missing for some donors at each locus, association tests included only the typed subset. Some IMGT-functional V segments, including TRBV6-2 and TRBV6-3, could not be told apart with the 87-base-pair reads, so those segments were excluded. In a later genetic analysis, a missense DCLRE1C variant was associated with V-gene and J-gene trimming of TCR beta chains, and the association was replicated in an independent cohort. The only immune exposure information available for the cohort was CMV serostatus. The study listed 164 TCR beta chains as associated with cytomegalovirus. The classifier was reported to diagnose cytomegalovirus status with high specificity and sensitivity in both the original cohort and the validation cohort. Assigning TCR associations to individual alleles was difficult when HLA alleles, especially DR and DQ, strongly co-occurred. Presence/absence analyses assumed roughly uniform sequencing depth across donors, an assumption that may not hold. In a later analysis, several top co-occurrence clusters were reported to appear linked to parvovirus B19, influenza, CMV and Epstein-Barr virus. According to the authors, the approach could potentially be generalized to other disease states and immunological phenotypes. Because counts were too low, about 15 rarely observed V segments, including chromosome 9 orphons, were left out of the earlier analysis of some 640 of the donors. In a later analysis, most CMV-associated TCR beta chains were found to appear HLA-restricted, with HLA associations seemingly driven largely by CMV exposure. Only TCR beta chains were sequenced in this cohort, and the absence of alpha or paired-chain data limited detectable features. A further reported finding was that TCR beta sequences accurately predicted the HLA-A and HLA-B alleles for most subjects in the first cohort. In an earlier analysis of about 600 of the donors, most TCR beta V segments appeared in productive rearrangements about 87% or about 30% of the time, broadly matching IMGT annotations. In vitro tests confirmed that a few of the cytomegalovirus-associated TCR beta chains recognize cytomegalovirus antigens. Correlated functional status among segregating V segments might reflect linkage disequilibrium, but an unknown experimental factor could not be ruled out. In a later analysis, HLA-associated TCR beta chains showed more clonal expansion and lower generation probabilities than non-associated chains that were equally common. A later analysis associated about 17,000 TCR beta sequences with specific HLA alleles at a false discovery rate of 0.05. In a later analysis, TCR association rates were found to vary across HLA loci, with the most associated TCRs seen for DRB1 alleles and the fewest for HLA-C alleles. The sequencing pipeline was judged likely to have produced a cluster of highly shared sequence variants as a technical artifact. Most TCR sequences were observed very rarely across donors, whereas some public TCRs were present in many individuals. In a later genetic analysis, fewer N-insertions in productive TCRs were reported among donors in an Asian-associated ancestry cluster than the roughly 700-donor mean.

The library was obtained by the immunoSEQ multiplex PCR assay. The multiplex PCR relied on a mix of 60 forward primers for TCR Vbeta segments and 13 reverse primers for TCR Jbeta segments. The CDR3 region of rearranged TCR beta genes was amplified from genomic DNA with a multiplex PCR assay. Amplified TCR beta libraries were sequenced as 87-base-pair reads on the Illumina HiSeq System. The authors' analysis ran thus. A later analysis counted approximately 76 million unique TCR beta chains across the 666 repertoires, and approximately 11 million of these chains were shared by at least two donors. A nearest-neighbor algorithm error-corrected the raw reads and collapsed the reads into unique sequences, merging closely related sequences to remove PCR and sequencing errors. To assign V, D and J gene segments, CDR3 sequences were aligned to IMGT reference sequences. For a sequence to be retained, a match of at least six nucleotides to both a V gene segment and a J gene segment was required. Rearrangements were called productive when the CDR3 lacked stop codons and stayed in frame with V and J; all others were non-productive. Following IMGT convention, CDR3 was defined as the stretch from the second conserved V-encoded cysteine to the conserved J-encoded phenylalanine. The earlier analysis of about 610 of the donors excluded sequences that lacked an unambiguous match to a single V gene segment. In an earlier analysis of approximately 560 of the donors, a V segment was called functional when productive rearrangements were above 56.7%, and segregating when the standard deviation between donors exceeded 5%. A statistical classification framework was built for diagnosing cytomegalovirus status from the catalog of TCR beta chain sequences. In a later analysis, V and J genes were assigned by comparing TCR nucleotide sequences against IMGT/GENE-DB human TR gene sequences. Using the TCRdist pipeline, a later analysis assigned CDR3 sequences along with most-parsimonious VDJ recombination scenarios. In a later analysis, every TCR beta chain was defined by the combination of its CDR3 amino acid sequence and its V-gene family, and reads without a unique V-gene family were dropped. To address suspected cross-contamination and a sequencing artifact, a later analysis removed a few hundred highly shared, low-generation-probability nucleotide sequences. In a later analysis, a clonal expansion index was calculated for each public chain from normalized within-repertoire ranks of inferred template counts. Generation probabilities in a later analysis came from a VDJ recombination model fitted to out-of-frame rearrangements, and those results were checked against IGoR. Hypergeometric tests were used in a later analysis to score TCR-TCR, TCR-HLA and TCR-CMV co-occurrence, with a repertoire-size bias correction applied to the TCR pairs. False discovery rates were estimated in a later analysis by permuting HLA or CMV assignments 20 times. In a later analysis, co-occurring TCRs were grouped using DBSCAN, with TCRdist sequence similarity added in when clustering inside HLA-allele-positive subsets. Repertoires with fewer than 30,000 or more than 120,000 public chains, plus five repertoires with anomalous nucleotide sharing, were excluded from co-occurrence clustering. Sourced from immuneACCESS, this table was stored by TCRdb with only in-frame sequences that have V and J called. A share of the clones is absent; for the studies checked, an unresolved V gene accounts for under half, and the remainder has no known explanation. That table supplies the V and J calls and clone size; D and trimming were determined from the DNA. The sample profile shows 100,000 to 150,000 clones; about 80% of them were found once. The biggest ten clones account for 8.9% of the sample.

The cohort consisted of 600 to 750 healthy bone marrow donors. All cohort members were sampled while nominally healthy, although unrecorded immune exposures were likely present. The donor tested CMV seropositive and was one of the 289 seropositive cohort members. Every donor gave a peripheral blood sample, and the peripheral blood mononuclear cells from that sample were used for TCR beta sequencing. Genomic DNA was extracted from the blood cell samples with the Qiagen DNeasy Blood Extraction Kit. Comments on this clone: The antigen it binds to is not known. It has no much larger one-base neighbor in the sample; base qualities were not kept.

At the junction V is shortened by 9 bases and J by 5 bases, with 13 bases in between. Spanning cysteine to phenylalanine, the CDR3 consists of 12 amino acids. The sequence is cut down to CDR3 DNA, 36 bases in frame from base 1. The germline V gene (reference sequence) specifies LNHDA as CDR1 and SQIVND as CDR2. The chain was built from TRBV19 and TRBJ2-5; TRBD2 is perhaps the D gene, given 6 matching bases. This clonotype was obtained from a man between 25 and 39 years old in good health and CMV-seropositive. Sequenced material: PBMCs. The DNA reads TGTGCCAGCACGACCGCGGGGGAGACCCAGTACTTC. Its amino acids are CASTTAGETQYF.